The 10 T cell receptor beta chains below were found in one sample sequenced in a study of regulatory T cells in long-lasting Graves disease. HTBI primers from iRepertoire and Arm-PCR of CDR3 regions yielded the TCR beta libraries. MiXCR was run by TCRdb on the multiplex PCR reads, yielding one entry per CDR3 protein. The data show around 240,000 distinct CDR3 sequences, approximately 18% seen once. The sample's time point: newly diagnosed GD, antithyroid drugs for less than 3 months. The TCR library used RNA extracted from PBMCs. These data also featured in a second study, about T cells in Graves' hyperthyroidism and ophthalmopathy.

The sequenced sample was peripheral blood mononuclear cells (PBMCs), obtained at new diagnosis, from a patient treated with antithyroid drugs. Receptor source: a woman under 40 with Graves disease.

This clonotype has a count of ten or more. This chain links TRBV29-1 with TRBJ1-1; 7 bases map to TRBD1. The CDR3 covers 15 residues. From germline, CDR1 is SQVTM and CDR2 ANQGSEA. Trimming removed 4 bases from V and 2 bases from J; junction bases left unmatched: 10. CDR3 in DNA: TGCAGCGTTGTCGATACAGGGGAAAAAAACACTGAAGCTTTCTTT. Amino acid sequence: CSVVDTGEKNTEAFF.

This clonotype came up many times. J is TRBJ1-2 and V is TRBV28; D is undetermined. The CDR3 totals 14 residues. Trimming stripped 2 bases from V and 0 bases from J, with 7 bases between. Germline CDR1 MDHEN, CDR2 SYDVKM. CDR3 bases: TGTGCCAGCAGTTTACAGGTCTCTAACTATGGCTACACCTTC. As protein: CASSLQVSNYGYTF.

Many counts were recorded for this clonotype. The rearrangement uses TRBV5-1 and TRBJ1-2; the D gene is possibly TRBD1 (5 bases). V gave up 7 bases and J gave up 6 bases, with 13 bases separating them. CDR3 size: 12 residues. The germline V gene encodes CDR1 SGHRS and CDR2 YFSETQ. The CDR3 loop reads CASGDGGNGYTF. CDR3 sequence (DNA): TGCGCCAGCGGGGATGGGGGTAATGGCTACACCTTC.

In DNA form, the CDR3 reads TGTGCCAGCAGCCCCCACCTGGCCAGATCAAACACCGGGGAGCTGTTTTTT. As protein: CASSPHLARSNTGELFF. This sequence joins TRBV11-1 and TRBJ2-2; no reliable D call. CDR3 length equals 17 residues. The V gene's germline CDR1 is SGHAT and CDR2 FQDESV (reference sequence). V dropped 5 bases and J dropped 2 bases, with 18 bases sitting between them.

This clonotype came up a few times. The chain carries TRBV24-1 and TRBJ2-5; D might be TRBD2 (6 bases). This CDR3 comprises 14 residues. V shed 4 bases and J shed 5 bases, with 13 bases lying between them. Germline assignment: CDR1 KGHDR and CDR2 SFDVKD. The CDR3 nucleotides read TGTGCCACCAGTGACTCCGGGGGATCGGAGACCCAGTACTTC. The encoded protein is CATSDSGGSETQYF.

V gene TRBV28 combines with J gene TRBJ1-6, with D perhaps TRBD1 (5 bases). The CDR3 has 15 residues. In germline, CDR1 is MDHEN, CDR2 SYDVKM. V was trimmed by 6 bases and J by 5 bases, leaving 14 bases between them. In nucleotides, the CDR3 is TGTGCCAGCAGGCCCTCTAGGGGAAATAATTCACCCCTCCACTTT. It yields the protein CASRPSRGNNSPLHF.

V is TRBV7-6 and J is TRBJ2-7; 10 nucleotides align to TRBD2. Germline V gene data show CDR1 as SGHVS and CDR2 as FNYEAQ. The CDR3 consists of 16 residues. V was clipped by 0 bases and J by 3 bases; unmatched bases: 5. CDR3 sequence: CASSLAGLAGVYEQYF. In DNA, the CDR3 is TGTGCCAGCAGCTTAGCGGGGCTAGCGGGGGTCTACGAGCAGTACTTC.

This clonotype showed up just a few times. The chain is built from TRBV9 and TRBJ1-5; possibly TRBD1 for D (6 bases). The length of the CDR3 is 16 residues. V lost 5 bases and J 0 bases, leaving 15 bases between the germline ends. Germline loops: CDR1 SGDLS, CDR2 YYNGEE. CDR3 nucleotides: TGTGCCAGCAGTGAAGGGGGGGGATATAGCAATCAGCCCCAGCATTTT. It translates to CASSEGGGYSNQPQHF.

As for this clonotype: One base away lies a much larger clone, so this may be a sequencing read error. This sequence joins TRBV2 and TRBJ2-1; 9 bases agree with TRBD1. Germline V gene sequence: CDR1 SNHLY, CDR2 FYNNEI. V was pared by 7 bases and J by 8 bases, with 6 bases of the junction left unmatched. The CDR3 has 13 amino acids. The CDR3 bases are TGTGCCAGCATAGACAGGGGGATTGATGAGCAGTTCTTC. This gives the protein CASIDRGIDEQFF.

This clonotype was recorded a few times. Likely a read error: the CDR3 ends without its conserved phenylalanine or tryptophan. The DNA is left out, because the CDR3 cannot be placed on it with certainty; the CDR3 is given as TCRdb lists it. V and J are TRBV7-9 and TRBJ2-3; the table's D gene call, TRBD1, was not cross checked with the DNA. Germline assignment: CDR1 SEHNR and CDR2 FQNEAQ (reference sequence). The CDR3 is 10 residues long, counting both termini. Here the CDR3 reads CASSSRPGQN.